This entry concerns a single T cell receptor (beta chain). The CDR3 runs to 12 residues. V was clipped by 5 bases and J by 5 bases, with 10 bases between them. Germline V gene data show CDR1 as SGHAT and CDR2 as FQNNGV. These data originate in a study of OX40 agonist ivuxolimab in advanced cancers. Study context: Previous treatment with anti-PD-1, anti-PD-L1 or anti-CTLA-4 therapy was allowed; approximately 40% had received some.

The assay was immunoSEQ multiplex PCR, and TCRdb's table has in-frame clones only and misses some. The sample records tens of thousands of clones, 70% to 90% being singletons. This receptor was taken from an adult with an advanced solid tumor such as melanoma, head and neck, liver or kidney cancer. The source material was CD4+ or CD8+ T cells sorted from blood, sampled in a trial of the OX40 agonist ivuxolimab. The chain links TRBV11-2 to TRBJ2-7; D unresolved. The CDR3 loop is CASSKSVDEQYF. DNA for the CDR3: TGTGCCAGCAGCAAATCCGTGGACGAGCAGTACTTC.